Listed below are T cell receptor beta chains from one sample, sequenced in a study of beta chain features in type 1 diabetes. Libraries were prepared by immunoSEQ multiplex PCR; TCRdb keeps only in-frame clonotypes and omits some of them. This table holds hundreds of thousands of clones, roughly an eighth found once. Sequenced input: naive CD4+ T cells from blood. The receptors derive from a man aged 25 to 45 with type 1 diabetes. CDR3s include the opening cysteine and the closing phenylalanine or tryptophan. A D gene is named only where the DNA matches it firmly. Size is omitted from some rows. Given values are once, few, many or a class for expanded clones.

size	D	V	J	DNA	CDR3
.	.	TRBV9	TRBJ1-5	TGTGCCAGCAGTCCTGGGACTCGCAATCAGCCCCAGCATTTT	CASSPGTRNQPQHF
few	TRBD1	TRBV2	TRBJ2-1	TGTGCCAGCAGTGAACGGACAGGAGCCTATAATGAGCAGTTCTTC	CASSERTGAYNEQFF
few	.	TRBV4-2	TRBJ2-1	TGTGCCAGCAGCCCGGTTGATCGATACAATGAGCAGTTCTTC	CASSPVDRYNEQFF
few	TRBD1	TRBV7-8	TRBJ2-7	TGTGCCAGCAGCAATCCGGGACAGGGGTCCTACGAGCAGTACTTC	CASSNPGQGSYEQYF
few	TRBD2	TRBV5-1	TRBJ2-1	TGCGCCAGCAGCTTAGCGGGAGTATCGGATGAGCAGTTCTTC	CASSLAGVSDEQFF
.	.	TRBV6-6	TRBJ1-1	TGTGCCAGCGGGCCCGGACTATCAAACACTGAAGCTTTCTTT	CASGPGLSNTEAFF
.	TRBD1	TRBV7-9	TRBJ1-1	TGTGCCAGCACAGCATGGGACAGGGGGAACACTGAAGCTTTCTTT	CASTAWDRGNTEAFF
.	.	TRBV23-1	TRBJ1-3	TGCGCCAGCAGTCAACGATCTACAGGAACCTCTGGAAACACCATATATTTT	CASSQRSTGTSGNTIYF
.	.	TRBV7-9	TRBJ1-1	TGTGCCAGCAGCGAGACTGGTAACACTGAAGCTTTCTTT	CASSETGNTEAFF
.	TRBD2	TRBV14	TRBJ2-4	TGTGCCAGCAGTCAAGCGGGATTCGGAAACATTCAGTACTTC	CASSQAGFGNIQYF
.	.	TRBV28	TRBJ2-5	TGTGCCAGCAGTTGGGCCAACCAGAGAGAGACCCAGTACTTC	CASSWANQRETQYF
few	TRBD2	TRBV23-1	TRBJ2-1	TGCGCCAGCAGTCAAAGTGACGCGGGAGGGCCGAGGAATGAGCAGTTCTTC	CASSQSDAGGPRNEQFF
once	TRBD1	TRBV6-6	TRBJ1-5	TGTGCCAGCAGTTACCGGGGACAGGGTGGAAATCAGCCCCAGCATTTT	CASSYRGQGGNQPQHF
.	.	TRBV29-1	TRBJ1-5	TGCAGCGTTGAAAAACATCCAGGACAGCCCCAGCATTTT	CSVEKHPGQPQHF
few	.	TRBV5-6	TRBJ1-1	TGTGCCAGCAGCTTCGAGGGGGATCGGGACACTGAAGCTTTCTTT	CASSFEGDRDTEAFF
few	.	TRBV5-4	TRBJ2-5	TGTGCCAGCAGCTTGAAGGGGCAAGAGACCCAGTACTTC	CASSLKGQETQYF
few	TRBD1	TRBV2	TRBJ1-1	TGTGCCAGCGCCCCGCAAGGGACAGGGAACACTGAAGCTTTCTTT	CASAPQGTGNTEAFF
few	.	TRBV18	TRBJ1-2	TGTGCCAGCTCCAGGGCAACCGGAGATGGCTACACCTTC	CASSRATGDGYTF
.	.	TRBV6-5	TRBJ1-2	TGTGCCAGCAGTTACTCGTCACAAGAACCCTATGGCTACACCTTC	CASSYSSQEPYGYTF
.	.	TRBV6-5	TRBJ1-1	TGTGCCAGCAGTTACACGGACAGACCCTTGAACACTGAAGCTTTCTTT	CASSYTDRPLNTEAFF
.	.	TRBV7-3	TRBJ1-1	TGTGCCAGCAGCTTTAGTCCCAGGGACACTGAAGCTTTCTTT	CASSFSPRDTEAFF
few	.	TRBV9	TRBJ2-1	TGTGCCAGCAGCGTAGATCATGACTACTACAATGAGCAGTTCTTC	CASSVDHDYYNEQFF
.	.	TRBV30	TRBJ1-1	TGTGCCTGGAGTGTAAAGGGAGGGCGGGAAGCTTTCTTT	CAWSVKGGREAFF
.	TRBD2	TRBV7-9	TRBJ2-5	TGTGCCAGCAGCTTTAGCGGGATAGAGACCCAGTACTTC	CASSFSGIETQYF
.	TRBD1	TRBV11-2	TRBJ2-5	TGTGCCAGCAGCCTCGGGACAGGGAACCAAGAGACCCAGTACTTC	CASSLGTGNQETQYF
few	.	TRBV6-1	TRBJ2-1	TGTGCCAGCAGTGAAGTTGGTAGTGAGCAGTTCTTC	CASSEVGSEQFF
.	.	TRBV18	TRBJ2-7	TGTGCCAGCTCTCAACAGGGTGGTGCAGGGGAGCAGTACTTC	CASSQQGGAGEQYF
few	.	TRBV5-1	TRBJ2-7	TGCGCCAGCAGCCTTCGGACGGGGAGCTCCTACGAGCAGTACTTC	CASSLRTGSSYEQYF
.	.	TRBV14	TRBJ1-3	TGTGCCAGCAGCCAAGCCGTTGGAAACACCATATATTTT	CASSQAVGNTIYF
.	TRBD2	TRBV6-5	TRBJ2-5	TGTGCCAGCAGTTTCATGGCGGGGGGCCAAGAGACCCAGTACTTC	CASSFMAGGQETQYF
few	.	TRBV29-1	TRBJ1-1	TGCAGCGCAAACCAGGGGATTGAAGCTTTCTTT	CSANQGIEAFF
.	.	TRBV19	TRBJ1-1	TGTGCCAGTAGTATAGGCCGGGTGGGCACTGAAGCTTTCTTT	CASSIGRVGTEAFF
few	.	TRBV19	TRBJ2-7	TGTGCCAGTAGAGGCAGGGGGGTCGCGCACGAGCAGTACTTC	CASRGRGVAHEQYF
.	.	TRBV30	TRBJ2-2	TGTGCCTGGAGTGATCTGGCCAGGGACACCGGGGAGCTGTTTTTT	CAWSDLARDTGELFF
.	TRBD2	TRBV6-5	TRBJ2-5	TGTGCCAGCAGTTCAGGAGCGGGAGGGCGTCGGGCCCAGTACTTC	CASSSGAGGRRAQYF
.	TRBD2	TRBV5-6	TRBJ2-2	TGTGCCAGCAGCTCCAGACTAGCGGGCACCGGGGAGCTGTTTTTT	CASSSRLAGTGELFF
.	TRBD2	TRBV5-1	TRBJ2-3	TGCGCCAGCAGCAGAACGGGACTAGCGGACACAGATACGCAGTATTTT	CASSRTGLADTDTQYF
.	TRBD2	TRBV13	TRBJ2-7	TGTGCCAGCAGCTCCCGGACTAGCGGGGCCTACGAGCAGTACTTC	CASSSRTSGAYEQYF
.	TRBD1	TRBV28	TRBJ1-5	TGTGCCAGCAGTTTGACGGGACAGTGGAATCAGCCCCAGCATTTT	CASSLTGQWNQPQHF
few	.	TRBV7-2	TRBJ2-1	TGTGCCAGCAGTTCGGGGGTTTGGGATGAGCAGTTCTTC	CASSSGVWDEQFF
.	TRBD1	TRBV6-5	TRBJ2-7	TGTGCCAGCAGTTACTCGGGGCAGGGGGCCTCCTACGAGCAGTACTTC	CASSYSGQGASYEQYF
.	.	TRBV9	TRBJ1-1	TGTGCCAGCAGCGGACAGATTTACACTGAAGCTTTCTTT	CASSGQIYTEAFF
few	.	TRBV7-3	TRBJ2-7	TGTGCCAGCAGCAGTTACAGTGCCGAGCAGTACTTC	CASSSYSAEQYF
.	.	TRBV2	TRBJ1-5	TGTGCCAGCAGTGTGGGTTACAGAAATCAGCCCCAGCATTTT	CASSVGYRNQPQHF
few	.	TRBV7-9	TRBJ1-2	TGTGCCAGCAGCTTAGACGGGGTTCGGGGCTACACCTTC	CASSLDGVRGYTF
few	.	TRBV7-2	TRBJ2-3	TGTGCCAGCAGCATAGCGGAGTTGGATACGCAGTATTTT	CASSIAELDTQYF
.	.	TRBV28	TRBJ2-7	TGTGCCAGCAGTTCCTACAGGGAAGGCGAGCAGTACTTC	CASSSYREGEQYF
.	.	TRBV7-3	TRBJ2-1	TGTGCCAGCAGCCTGGGACTGAACAATGAGCAGTTCTTC	CASSLGLNNEQFF
few	.	TRBV2	TRBJ2-7	TGTGCCGGCCATTGGGACATCTCCTACGAGCAGTACTTC	CAGHWDISYEQYF
few	.	TRBV27	TRBJ2-2	TGTGCCAGCAGTTTAGATGGGGGCTTTTACGCCCGCGGGGAGCTGTTTTTT	CASSLDGGFYARGELFF
few	TRBD1	TRBV7-2	TRBJ1-4	TGTGCCAGTGGGACAGGACCCAATAATGAAAAACTGTTTTTT	CASGTGPNNEKLFF
.	TRBD1	TRBV18	TRBJ2-3	TGTGCCAGCTCACTGCGACAGGGAGCAGATACGCAGTATTTT	CASSLRQGADTQYF